This T cell receptor (beta chain) was found in a study of PD-1 blockade in classical Hodgkin lymphoma. The assay was immunoSEQ multiplex PCR, and TCRdb's table has in-frame clones only and misses some. The repertoire has 20,000 to 30,000 clones, about 70% of them found once; the top ten carry more than 3%. This clone is a singleton in its sample. As yet, its antigen is unknown. V lost 4 bases, J lost 4 bases, and 5 bases stayed unmatched. The CDR3 consists of 14 residues. Germline-derived CDR1 and CDR2 are LGHNA and YSLEER. Overall study results and limits: Diminished baseline TCR diversity has been reported in newly diagnosed patients relative to healthy donors. Baseline diversity resembling that of newly diagnosed patients was seen in complete responders.

All patients relapsed after autologous stem cell transplantation, and brentuximab vedotin exposure varied. The sample in question was peripheral blood mononuclear cells (PBMCs), obtained at baseline. The J gene is TRBJ2-7, the V gene TRBV4-3, with 9 bases aligning to TRBD1. This TCR came from a human donor with classical Hodgkin lymphoma. Here the CDR3 reads CASSPGQGRYEQYF. CDR3 in DNA: TGCGCCAGCAGCCCGGGACAGGGACGATACGAGCAGTACTTC.